The sequence of this TCR beta chain was determined in a study of blood T cell repertoires in COVID-19. TCRdb's table, derived via immunoSEQ multiplex PCR, lists solely in-frame clones and lacks some. Here the sample spans nearly 300,000 clones, about 88% being singletons. The germline gives CDR1 MNHEY, CDR2 SVGEGT. The CDR3 is 14 residues long. V dropped 2 bases and J dropped 5; count of bases not matched to a gene: 4. The TCR originated in a human donor with COVID-19, enrolled during active disease. The donor label of this sample is uncertain. Sequencing was carried out using peripheral blood. The V call is TRBV6-2 or TRBV6-3, the J call TRBJ1-1; 8 bases align to TRBD1. CDR3 in DNA: TGTGCCAGCAGTTACCCAGGGGGCTATACTGAAGCTTTCTTT. Encoded protein: CASSYPGGYTEAFF.